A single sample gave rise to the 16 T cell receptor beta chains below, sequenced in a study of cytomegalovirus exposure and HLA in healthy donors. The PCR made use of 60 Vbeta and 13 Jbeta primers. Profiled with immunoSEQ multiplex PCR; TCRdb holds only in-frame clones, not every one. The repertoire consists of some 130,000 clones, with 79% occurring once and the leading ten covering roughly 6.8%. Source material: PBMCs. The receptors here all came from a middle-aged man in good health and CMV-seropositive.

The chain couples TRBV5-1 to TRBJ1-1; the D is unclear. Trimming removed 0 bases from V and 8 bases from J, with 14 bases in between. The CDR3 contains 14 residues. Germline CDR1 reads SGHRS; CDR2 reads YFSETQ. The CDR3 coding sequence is TGCGCCAGCAGCTTGGCCGTGGCGGATGAAGAAGCTTTCTTT. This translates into CASSLAVADEEAFF.

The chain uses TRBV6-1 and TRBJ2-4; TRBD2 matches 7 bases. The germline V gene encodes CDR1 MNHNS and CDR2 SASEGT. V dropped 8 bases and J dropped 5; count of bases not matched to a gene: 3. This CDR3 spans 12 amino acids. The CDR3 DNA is TGTGCCAGCTGGGAGGGCCAAAACATTCAGTACTTC. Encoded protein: CASWEGQNIQYF.

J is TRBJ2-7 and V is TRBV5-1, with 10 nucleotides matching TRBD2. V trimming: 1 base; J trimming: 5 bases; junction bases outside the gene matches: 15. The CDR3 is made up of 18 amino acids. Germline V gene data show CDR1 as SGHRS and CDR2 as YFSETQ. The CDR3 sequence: CASSLLPLAGAHLDEQYF. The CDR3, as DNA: TGCGCCAGCAGCTTGTTGCCCCTAGCGGGAGCGCATCTAGACGAGCAGTACTTC.

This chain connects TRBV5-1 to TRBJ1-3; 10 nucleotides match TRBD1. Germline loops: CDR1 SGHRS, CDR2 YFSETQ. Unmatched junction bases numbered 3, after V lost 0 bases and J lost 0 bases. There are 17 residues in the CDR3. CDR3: CASSLEGQGSSGNTIYF. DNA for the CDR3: TGCGCCAGCAGCTTGGAGGGACAGGGGAGCTCTGGAAACACCATATATTTT.

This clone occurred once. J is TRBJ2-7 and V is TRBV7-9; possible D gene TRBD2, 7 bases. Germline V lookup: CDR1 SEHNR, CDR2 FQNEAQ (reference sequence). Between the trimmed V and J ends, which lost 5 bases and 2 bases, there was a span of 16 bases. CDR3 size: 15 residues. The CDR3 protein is CASSPRGGEPYEQYF. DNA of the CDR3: TGTGCCAGCAGCCCAAGGGGGGGCGAACCCTACGAGCAGTACTTC.

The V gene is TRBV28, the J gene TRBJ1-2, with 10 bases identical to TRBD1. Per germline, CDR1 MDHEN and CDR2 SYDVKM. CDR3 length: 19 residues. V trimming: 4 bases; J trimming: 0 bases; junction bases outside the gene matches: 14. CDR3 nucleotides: TGTGCCAGCAGTTCACGACAGGGGGCCATCTACTTAGCTAACTATGGCTACACCTTC. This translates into CASSSRQGAIYLANYGYTF.

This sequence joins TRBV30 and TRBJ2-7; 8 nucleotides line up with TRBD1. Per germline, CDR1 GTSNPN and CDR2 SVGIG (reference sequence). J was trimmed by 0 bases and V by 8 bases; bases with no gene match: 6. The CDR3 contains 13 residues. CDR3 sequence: CAGTGTGSYEQYF. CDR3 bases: TGTGCCGGAACCGGGACAGGCTCCTACGAGCAGTACTTC.

CDR3 sequence: CASSPGDRTGPLNSNQPQHF. CDR3 bases: TGTGCCAGCTCACCAGGGGACCGGACAGGACCCCTGAACAGCAATCAGCCCCAGCATTTT. The V gene is TRBV18, the J gene TRBJ1-5; 7 nucleotides line up with TRBD1. This CDR3 has 20 residues. Germline values: CDR1 KGHSH, CDR2 LQKENI. The ends lost 2 bases at V and 1 base at J; junction bases unmatched: 17.

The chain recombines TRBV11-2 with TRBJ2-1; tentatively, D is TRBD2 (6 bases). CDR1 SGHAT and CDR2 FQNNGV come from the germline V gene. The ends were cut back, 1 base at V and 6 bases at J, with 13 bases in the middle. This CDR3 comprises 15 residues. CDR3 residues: CASSLGRAFFNEQFF. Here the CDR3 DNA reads TGTGCCAGCAGCTTAGGGAGGGCCTTCTTCAATGAGCAGTTCTTC.

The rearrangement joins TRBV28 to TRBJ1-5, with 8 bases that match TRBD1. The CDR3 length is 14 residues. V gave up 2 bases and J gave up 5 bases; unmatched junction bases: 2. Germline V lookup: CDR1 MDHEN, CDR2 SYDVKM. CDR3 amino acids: CASSLQGAHQPQHF. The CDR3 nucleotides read TGTGCCAGCAGTTTACAGGGGGCACATCAGCCCCAGCATTTT.

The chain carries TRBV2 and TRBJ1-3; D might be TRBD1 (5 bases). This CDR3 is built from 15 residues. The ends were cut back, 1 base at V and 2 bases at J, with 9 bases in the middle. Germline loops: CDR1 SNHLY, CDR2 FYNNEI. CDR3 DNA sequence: TGTGCCAGCAGTGAAGGGGCGGGACCTGGAAACACCATATATTTT. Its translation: CASSEGAGPGNTIYF.

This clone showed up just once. DNA for the CDR3: TGCGCCAGCGCCCCTACAGGGGGGTCAGAGACCCAGTACTTC. This encodes CASAPTGGSETQYF. This sequence joins TRBV5-1 and TRBJ2-5, with 8 nucleotides matching TRBD1. CDR3 length equals 14 residues. The V segment lost 7 bases and the J segment 4 bases; nucleotides outside the gene matches: 9. Germline CDR1 and CDR2: SGHRS and YFSETQ. The variable domain in full, with the rest retrieved from reference TRBV5-1 and TRBJ2-5, is KAGVTQTPRYLIKTRGQQVTLSCSPISGHRSVSWYQQTPGQGLQFLFEYFSETQRNKGNFPGRFSGRQFSNSRSEMNVSTLELGDSALYLCASAPTGGSETQYFGPGTRLLVL.

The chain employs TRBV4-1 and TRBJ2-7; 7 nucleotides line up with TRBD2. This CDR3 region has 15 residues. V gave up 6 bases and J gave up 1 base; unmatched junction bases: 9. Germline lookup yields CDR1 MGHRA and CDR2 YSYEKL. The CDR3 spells CASSGSAGVSYEQYF. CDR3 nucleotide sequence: TGCGCCAGCAGTGGTTCCGCGGGAGTGTCCTACGAGCAGTACTTC.

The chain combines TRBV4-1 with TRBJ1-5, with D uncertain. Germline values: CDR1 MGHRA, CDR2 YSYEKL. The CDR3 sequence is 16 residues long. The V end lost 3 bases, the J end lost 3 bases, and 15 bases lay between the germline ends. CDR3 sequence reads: CASSQAQVGDNQPQHF. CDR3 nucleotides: TGCGCCAGCAGCCAGGCCCAGGTCGGGGACAATCAGCCCCAGCATTTT.

CDR3: CASPPGRYTGELFF. The DNA for the CDR3 is TGTGCCAGCCCCCCAGGCAGATACACCGGGGAGCTGTTTTTT. This chain connects TRBV5-8 to TRBJ2-2; D remains unclear. The CDR3 runs to 14 residues. Germline V lookup: CDR1 SGHTS, CDR2 YDEGEE. V was trimmed by 7 bases and J by 3 bases, leaving 13 bases between them. Variable domain in full (rest from reference TRBV5-8 and TRBJ2-2): EAGVTQSPTHLIKTRGQQATLRCSPISGHTSVYWYQQALGLGLQFLLWYDEGEERNRGNFPPRFSGRQFPNYSSELNVNALELEDSALYLCASPPGRYTGELFFGEGSRLTVL.

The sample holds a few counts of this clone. CDR3 residues: CASSEGQGNLYGYTF. CDR3 in DNA: TGTGCCAGCAGTGAAGGGCAGGGGAACTTATATGGCTACACCTTC. The chain is built from TRBV2 and TRBJ1-2; TRBD1 is a possible D gene (6 bases). Trimming took off 1 base at V and 5 bases at J, with 14 bases between the two ends. The germline V gene encodes CDR1 SNHLY and CDR2 FYNNEI. The length of the CDR3 is 15 residues.